Each of the 27 T cell receptor beta chains below was sequenced from the same sample in a study of response to subunit inactivated influenza vaccine. Via MiXCR, TCRdb re-called the RT-PCR reads, giving one row per CDR3 protein. The table lists roughly 630,000 distinct CDR3 sequences, approximately 14% of them singletons. This sample comprised PBMCs from blood, obtained approximately 15 days before vaccination. These receptors originate from a man between 45 and 60 years old who received an inactivated influenza vaccine.

This clonotype has at least ten counts. The chain recombines TRBV11-1 with TRBJ1-1; perhaps TRBD1 as D (6 bases). The CDR3 extends over 12 amino acids. The germline CDR1 and CDR2 sequences are SGHAT and FQDESV (reference sequence). V was clipped by 5 bases and J by 7 bases, with 11 bases between them. This CDR3 reads CASSQGQSEAFF. In nucleotides, the CDR3 is TGTGCCAGCAGCCAAGGACAGAGTGAAGCTTTCTTT.

V usage is TRBV14 and J usage is TRBJ2-7; D tentatively fits TRBD1 or TRBD2 (5 bases each). The CDR3 length is 15 residues. Per the germline V gene, CDR1 is SGHDN and CDR2 is FVKESK. Deletions cut 4 bases from V and 0 bases from J, with 13 bases between. For the CDR3, the DNA is TGTGCCAGCAGCCGGAAGATGGGACCCTCCTACGAGCAGTACTTC. It encodes CASSRKMGPSYEQYF.

This clonotype was picked up a small number of times. This chain uses TRBV5-1 with TRBJ2-7; 9 nucleotides line up with TRBD2. The germline gives CDR1 SGHRS, CDR2 YFSETQ. The V segment lost 3 bases and the J segment 7 bases; nucleotides outside the gene matches: 14. The CDR3 spans 16 residues. The CDR3 DNA sequence: TGCGCCAGCAGCTCGAATCGGGCTAGCGGGACGTCGGAGCAGTACTTC. It yields the protein CASSSNRASGTSEQYF.

This clonotype has just a few counts. V gene TRBV7-2 combines with J gene TRBJ2-1; D is unclear. There are 13 residues in the CDR3. V was pared by 5 bases and J by 5 bases, with 10 bases between. In germline, CDR1 is SGHTA, CDR2 FQGNSA. The CDR3 spells CASSPEPHNEQFF. CDR3 DNA sequence: TGTGCCAGCAGCCCCGAGCCTCACAATGAGCAGTTCTTC. Full variable domain (outside the CDR3, taken from reference TRBV7-2 and TRBJ2-1): GAGVSQSPSNKVTEKGKDVELRCDPISGHTALYWYRQSLGQGLEFLIYFQGNSAPDKSGLPSDRFSAERTGGSVSTLTIQRTQQEDSAVYLCASSPEPHNEQFFGPGTRLTVL.

This clonotype was counted many times. The chain carries TRBV12-3 or TRBV12-4 and TRBJ1-3, with no clear D. The CDR3 runs to 16 residues. Trimming cost V 4 bases and J 0 bases, with 13 bases left between them. CDR3 sequence reads: CASSSPSFRSGNTIYF. The DNA for the CDR3 is TGTGCCAGCAGTTCCCCATCGTTCCGCTCTGGAAACACCATATATTTT.

This clonotype was seen ten or more times. The CDR3 sequence: CASSQPSGGAYNEQFF. The CDR3 bases are TGCGCCAGCAGCCAACCAAGCGGGGGGGCCTACAATGAGCAGTTCTTC. The chain uses TRBV4-1 and TRBJ2-1; TRBD2 matches 10 bases. This CDR3 is built from 16 residues. Germline V CDR1 and CDR2: MGHRA, YSYEKL. After removal of 2 bases from V and 2 bases from J, the junction contained 3 bases not matched to a gene.

This rearrangement joins TRBV20-1 to TRBJ2-3; the match to TRBD2 covers 7 bases. Losses at the gene ends were 6 bases for V and 1 base for J; bases not matched to a gene: 7. This CDR3 has 14 amino acids. The V gene's germline CDR1 is DFQATT and CDR2 SNEGSKA (reference sequence). As DNA, the CDR3 is TGCAGTGCCGTCCGGGGAGGGGGCACAGATACGCAGTATTTT. Translation: CSAVRGGGTDTQYF.

This clonotype turned up a few times. DNA for the CDR3: TGCAGTGCACCAGGGACAGGCCGAGAAGCTTTCTTT. Amino acid sequence: CSAPGTGREAFF. The chain joins TRBV20-1 to TRBJ1-1; 8 nucleotides line up with TRBD1. This CDR3 contains 12 residues. Germline V gene lookup returns CDR1 DFQATT and CDR2 SNEGSKA (reference sequence). Losses at the gene ends were 6 bases for V and 8 bases for J; bases not matched to a gene: 8.

The rearrangement links TRBV5-1 to TRBJ2-2; no reliable D call. CDR1 is SGHRS and CDR2 is YFSETQ in the germline V gene. This CDR3 has 15 amino acids. V was shortened by 6 bases and J by 0 bases, with 12 bases between the two germline ends. The CDR3 is CASNLGSPNTGELFF. The CDR3 DNA sequence: TGCGCCAGCAATCTTGGGTCCCCGAACACCGGGGAGCTGTTTTTT.

This clonotype was observed many times. The chain carries TRBV4-3 and TRBJ2-3; 8 nucleotides line up with TRBD2. Looked up from germline, CDR1 is LGHNA and CDR2 is YSLEER. The CDR3 has 15 amino acids. V lost 4 bases and J lost 5; bases outside the gene matches: 8. The CDR3 coding sequence is TGCGCCAGCAGCCGAACGGGCGGGGGGAAAGATACGCAGTATTTT. Its protein product is CASSRTGGGKDTQYF.

This clonotype was recorded a few times. The chain uses TRBV5-1 and TRBJ2-1, with 7 bases that match TRBD2. The CDR3 covers 16 residues. V trimming: 0 bases; J trimming: 7 bases; junction bases outside the gene matches: 10. The germline gives CDR1 SGHRS, CDR2 YFSETQ. The CDR3 loop reads CASSLARLAAGNEQFF. CDR3 sequence (DNA): TGCGCCAGCAGCTTGGCGAGGCTAGCGGCGGGGAATGAGCAGTTCTTC.

This clonotype occurred many times. The chain is built from TRBV12-3 or TRBV12-4 and TRBJ2-3; no reliable D call. V was shortened by 5 bases and J by 10 bases, with 22 bases between the two germline ends. The CDR3 runs to 15 residues. The CDR3 loop is CASSVLMPRNSAQYF. The DNA of the CDR3 is TGTGCCAGCAGTGTCCTGATGCCCCGCAACTCTGCGCAGTATTTT.

The CDR3 DNA sequence: TGTGCCAGCAGCTTGGGCGGGACAGGTTATGAAAAACTGTTTTTT. Encoded protein: CASSLGGTGYEKLFF. This chain joins TRBV7-9 and TRBJ1-4; 8 positions agree with TRBD1. After removal of 3 bases from V and 6 bases from J, the junction contained 6 bases not matched to a gene. From germline, CDR1 is SEHNR and CDR2 FQNEAQ (reference sequence). The CDR3 consists of 15 residues.

This clonotype was picked up a small number of times. The chain combines TRBV29-1 with TRBJ2-5; D tentatively fits TRBD1 or TRBD2 (5 bases each). The V end lost 3 bases, the J end lost 5 bases, and 13 bases lay between the germline ends. The CDR3 runs to 13 residues. Germline CDR1 and CDR2: SQVTM and ANQGSEA. The DNA for the CDR3 is TGCAGCGTTGAGTGGCAGGGACGTGAGACCCAGTACTTC. The encoded protein is CSVEWQGRETQYF.

In its sample, this clonotype was seen many times. V is TRBV7-9 and J is TRBJ1-2, with 7 bases aligning to TRBD1. CDR1 and CDR2 (germline): SEHNR, FQNEAQ (reference sequence). Germline trimming cut 5 bases from V and 8 bases from J; bases unmatched to any gene: 5. This CDR3 spans 12 amino acids. The CDR3 loop is CASSPRGDGYTF. As DNA, the CDR3 is TGTGCCAGCAGCCCCAGGGGGGACGGCTACACCTTC.

The J gene is TRBJ2-6, the V gene TRBV18; no definite D call. Germline assignment: CDR1 KGHSH and CDR2 LQKENI. This CDR3 comprises 13 residues. The V and J ends lost 2 bases and 9 bases respectively, with 8 bases between them. The CDR3 spells CASSPGRNNVLTF. The CDR3 nucleotides read TGTGCCAGCTCACCAGGACGGAACAACGTCCTGACTTTC.

This clonotype occurred many times. The J gene is TRBJ2-2, the V gene TRBV7-2; 7 nucleotides agree with TRBD1. The length of the CDR3 is 15 residues. Trimming removed 3 bases from V and 1 base from J; junction bases left unmatched: 2. Germline CDR1 is SGHTA and CDR2 is FQGNSA. The CDR3 DNA follows: TGTGCCAGCAGCTTTTCAGGGGGGAACACCGGGGAGCTGTTTTTT. Protein: CASSFSGGNTGELFF. The full variable domain, in which reference TRBV7-2 and TRBJ2-2 provide the parts outside the CDR3, is GAGVSQSPSNKVTEKGKDVELRCDPISGHTALYWYRQSLGQGLEFLIYFQGNSAPDKSGLPSDRFSAERTGGSVSTLTIQRTQQEDSAVYLCASSFSGGNTGELFFGEGSRLTVL.

The CDR3 is CSVDYSGGATTEAFF. In DNA form, the CDR3 reads TGCAGCGTTGATTATTCAGGGGGCGCGACCACTGAAGCTTTCTTT. The chain carries TRBV29-1 and TRBJ1-1, with 8 positions matching TRBD1. The CDR3 sequence is 15 residues long. The J segment lost 4 bases and the V segment lost 3 bases, leaving 10 bases of the junction unmatched. CDR1 is SQVTM and CDR2 is ANQGSEA in the germline V gene.

The chain carries TRBV11-1 and TRBJ2-7; 8 bases are a match to TRBD1. The CDR3 has 19 amino acids. After removal of 5 bases from V and 4 bases from J, the junction contained 22 bases not matched to a gene. Looked up from germline, CDR1 is SGHAT and CDR2 is FQDESV (reference sequence). The CDR3 nucleotides read TGTGCCAGCAGCCCGAGGGCAGGGGGCGCGACTACCATAGGGTACGAGCAGTACTTC. Its translation: CASSPRAGGATTIGYEQYF.

This chain joins TRBV24-1 and TRBJ2-1; D possibly corresponds to TRBD1 (5 bases). This CDR3 contains 16 residues. Germline loops: CDR1 KGHDR, CDR2 SFDVKD. The V end lost 1 base, the J end lost 7 bases, and 16 bases lay between the germline ends. The DNA of the CDR3 is TGTGCCACCAGTGATTTCCCCGGGCCTGCAGGGAATGAGCAGTTCTTC. This codes for CATSDFPGPAGNEQFF.

The chain carries TRBV15 and TRBJ2-5; TRBD1 agrees at 8 bases. The CDR3 runs to 15 residues. Germline CDR1 and CDR2: LNHNV and YYDKDF (reference sequence). The V and J ends lost 3 bases and 5 bases, in that order; junction bases with no gene match: 8. The CDR3 loop reads CATSSEDRAYETQYF. The CDR3 DNA reads as TGTGCCACCAGCAGCGAGGACAGGGCTTACGAGACCCAGTACTTC.

This clonotype came up many times. The chain has TRBV28 and TRBJ1-5, with 9 bases aligning to TRBD1. CDR3 length equals 11 residues. After removal of 5 bases from V and 14 bases from J, the junction contained 4 bases not matched to a gene. Per the germline V gene, CDR1 is MDHEN and CDR2 is SYDVKM. The CDR3 region is CASSLRDREHF. CDR3 in DNA: TGTGCCAGCAGTCTCCGGGACAGGGAGCATTTT.

This clonotype was detected many times. The chain has TRBV28 and TRBJ2-7, with 12 bases fitting TRBD2. Germline values: CDR1 MDHEN, CDR2 SYDVKM. The CDR3 spans 13 residues. Trimming took 6 bases from V and 5 from J; bases not matched to a gene: 2. DNA of the CDR3: TGTGCCAGCAGGCGGACTAGCGGGAACGAGCAGTACTTC. It yields the protein CASRRTSGNEQYF. The complete variable domain, with remaining parts taken from reference TRBV28 and TRBJ2-7, reads DVKVTQSSRYLVKRTGEKVFLECVQDMDHENMFWYRQDPGLGLRLIYFSYDVKMKEKGDIPEGYSVSREKKERFSLILESASTNQTSMYLCASRRTSGNEQYFGPGTRLTVT.

V is TRBV9 and J is TRBJ2-7; D is unresolved. V lost 2 bases to trimming and J lost 6 bases, with 12 bases between them. The germline gives CDR1 SGDLS, CDR2 YYNGEE. The CDR3 covers 13 residues. CDR3 nucleotide sequence: TGTGCCAGCAGCGTTCGAGGCCAAAGCGAGCAGTACTTC. Its protein is CASSVRGQSEQYF.

V and J are TRBV9 and TRBJ1-3; D ambiguous. The CDR3 is 15 residues long. With 1 base removed from V and 0 bases from J, the gap between germline ends came to 8 bases. The germline gives CDR1 SGDLS, CDR2 YYNGEE. CDR3 nucleotide sequence: TGTGCCAGCAGCGTATCGGGAGTCTCTGGAAACACCATATATTTT. Translating it yields CASSVSGVSGNTIYF.

This clonotype has only a few counts. V usage is TRBV30 and J usage is TRBJ1-1; D remains unclear. Trimming pared 3 bases from V and 1 base from J, leaving 12 bases between. Germline V gene data show CDR1 as GTSNPN and CDR2 as SVGIG (reference sequence). The CDR3 extends over 14 amino acids. CDR3: CAWSHNPRNTEAFF. The CDR3 DNA reads as TGTGCCTGGAGCCACAACCCTAGGAACACTGAAGCTTTCTTT.

The chain uses TRBV2 and TRBJ2-1; 13 nucleotides match TRBD2. CDR3 length: 15 residues. J gave up 9 bases and V 6 bases, and 8 bases lay outside the gene matches. Germline CDR1 SNHLY, CDR2 FYNNEI. CDR3 DNA: TGTGCCAGCAGGCCGACTAGCGGGGGGTTTGGTGAGCAGTTCTTC. It codes for CASRPTSGGFGEQFF.